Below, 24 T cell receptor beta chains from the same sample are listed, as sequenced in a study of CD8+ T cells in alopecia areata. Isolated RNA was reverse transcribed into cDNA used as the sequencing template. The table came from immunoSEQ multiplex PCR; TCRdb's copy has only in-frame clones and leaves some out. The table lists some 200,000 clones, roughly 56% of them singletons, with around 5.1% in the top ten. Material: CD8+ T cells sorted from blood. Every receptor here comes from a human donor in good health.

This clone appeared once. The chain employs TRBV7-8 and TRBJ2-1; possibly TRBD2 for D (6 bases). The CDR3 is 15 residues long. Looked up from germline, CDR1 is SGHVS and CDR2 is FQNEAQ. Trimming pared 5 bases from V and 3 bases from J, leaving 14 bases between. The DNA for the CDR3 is TGTGCCAGCAGCAGCAGGGACTCTTTCTACAATGAGCAGTTCTTC. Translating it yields CASSSRDSFYNEQFF.

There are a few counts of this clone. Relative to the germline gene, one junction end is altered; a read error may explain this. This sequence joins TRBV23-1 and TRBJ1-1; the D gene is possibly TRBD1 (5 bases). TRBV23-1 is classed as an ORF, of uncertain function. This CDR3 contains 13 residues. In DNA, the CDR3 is TGCGCCAGCACTCAATCGGCGGGGGGTGAAGCTTTCTTT. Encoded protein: CASTQSAGGEAFF.

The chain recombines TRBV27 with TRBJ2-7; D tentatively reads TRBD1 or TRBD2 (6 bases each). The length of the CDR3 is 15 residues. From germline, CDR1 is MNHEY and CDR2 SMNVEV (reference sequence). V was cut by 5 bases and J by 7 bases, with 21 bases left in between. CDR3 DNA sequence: TGTGCCAGCAGTCCCCTTCCGGGGGCACGCCGGGAGCAGTACTTC. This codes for CASSPLPGARREQYF.

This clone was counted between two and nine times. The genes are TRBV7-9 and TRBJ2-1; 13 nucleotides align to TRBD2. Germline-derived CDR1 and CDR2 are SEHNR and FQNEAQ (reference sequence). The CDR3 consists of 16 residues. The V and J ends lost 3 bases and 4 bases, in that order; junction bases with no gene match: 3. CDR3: CASSLGTSGAYNEQFF. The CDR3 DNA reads TGTGCCAGCAGCTTGGGGACTAGCGGGGCGTACAATGAGCAGTTCTTC.

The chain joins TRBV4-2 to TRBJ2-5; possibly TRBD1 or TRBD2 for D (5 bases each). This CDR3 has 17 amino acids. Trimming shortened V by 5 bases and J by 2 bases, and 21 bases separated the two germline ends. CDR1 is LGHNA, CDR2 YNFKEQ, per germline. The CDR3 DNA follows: TGTGCCAGCAGCTCACCGCCGCCGGGACCCCCACAAGAGACCCAGTACTTC. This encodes CASSSPPPGPPQETQYF.

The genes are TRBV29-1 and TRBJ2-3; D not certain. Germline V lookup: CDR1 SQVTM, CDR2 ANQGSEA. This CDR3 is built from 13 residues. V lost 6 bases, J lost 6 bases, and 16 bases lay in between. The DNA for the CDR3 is TGCAGCGTCGCGGAAATCCCTCACGATACGCAGTATTTT. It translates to CSVAEIPHDTQYF.

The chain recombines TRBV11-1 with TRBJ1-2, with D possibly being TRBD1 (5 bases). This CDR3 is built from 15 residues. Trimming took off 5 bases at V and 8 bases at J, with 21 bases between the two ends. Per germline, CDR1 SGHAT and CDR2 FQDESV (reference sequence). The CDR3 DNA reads TGTGCCAGCAGCCCTCGACAGTTACCAGTTTGGGGCTACACCTTC. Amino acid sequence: CASSPRQLPVWGYTF.

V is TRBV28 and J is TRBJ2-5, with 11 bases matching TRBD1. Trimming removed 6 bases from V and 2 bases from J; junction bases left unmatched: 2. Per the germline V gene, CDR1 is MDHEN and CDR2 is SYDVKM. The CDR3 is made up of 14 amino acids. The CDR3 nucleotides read TGTGCCAGCAGCAGGGACAGGGGGCAAGAGACCCAGTACTTC. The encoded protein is CASSRDRGQETQYF.

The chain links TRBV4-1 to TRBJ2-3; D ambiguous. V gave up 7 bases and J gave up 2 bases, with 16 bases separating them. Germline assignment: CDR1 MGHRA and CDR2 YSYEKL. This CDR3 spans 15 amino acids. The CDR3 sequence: CASTLLTENTDTQYF. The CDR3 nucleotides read TGCGCCAGCACCCTGCTGACGGAAAACACAGATACGCAGTATTTT.

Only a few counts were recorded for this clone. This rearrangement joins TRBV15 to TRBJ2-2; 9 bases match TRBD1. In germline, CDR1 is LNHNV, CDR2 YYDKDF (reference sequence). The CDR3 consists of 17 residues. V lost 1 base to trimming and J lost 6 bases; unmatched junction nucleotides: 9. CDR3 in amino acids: CATSRAEGTGLPGELFF. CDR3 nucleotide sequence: TGTGCCACCAGCAGAGCAGAAGGGACAGGGTTACCCGGGGAGCTGTTTTTT.

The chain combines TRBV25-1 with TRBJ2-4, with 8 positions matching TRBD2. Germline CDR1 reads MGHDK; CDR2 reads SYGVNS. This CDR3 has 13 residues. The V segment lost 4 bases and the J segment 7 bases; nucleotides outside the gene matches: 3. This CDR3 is CASSAGGGNIQYF. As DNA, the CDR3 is TGTGCCAGCAGTGCGGGAGGGGGGAACATTCAGTACTTC.

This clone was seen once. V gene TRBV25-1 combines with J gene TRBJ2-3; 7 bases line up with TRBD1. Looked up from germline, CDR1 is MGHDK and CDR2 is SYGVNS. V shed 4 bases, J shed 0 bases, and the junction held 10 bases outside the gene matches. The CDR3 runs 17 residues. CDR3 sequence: CASSGPDRVPSTDTQYF. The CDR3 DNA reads TGTGCCAGCAGTGGCCCCGACAGGGTTCCTAGCACAGATACGCAGTATTTT.

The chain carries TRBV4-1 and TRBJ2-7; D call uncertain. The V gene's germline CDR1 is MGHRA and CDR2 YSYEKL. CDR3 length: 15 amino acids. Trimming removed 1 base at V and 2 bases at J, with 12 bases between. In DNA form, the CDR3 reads TGCGCCAGCAGCCAAGGGTTTGATATAGCCTACGAGCAGTACTTC. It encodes CASSQGFDIAYEQYF.

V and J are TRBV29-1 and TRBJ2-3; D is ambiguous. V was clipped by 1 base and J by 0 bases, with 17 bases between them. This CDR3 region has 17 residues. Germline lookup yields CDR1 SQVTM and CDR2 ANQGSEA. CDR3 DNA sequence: TGCAGCGTTGAAGGTTACTCGGGCCCCGGCAGCACAGATACGCAGTATTTT. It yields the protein CSVEGYSGPGSTDTQYF.

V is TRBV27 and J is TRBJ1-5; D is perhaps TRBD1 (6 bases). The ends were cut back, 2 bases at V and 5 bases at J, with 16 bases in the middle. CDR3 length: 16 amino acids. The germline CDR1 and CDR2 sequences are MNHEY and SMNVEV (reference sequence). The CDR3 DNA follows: TGTGCCAGCAGTTTACGTGGGGGGGCGACAGATCAGCCCCAGCATTTT. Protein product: CASSLRGGATDQPQHF.

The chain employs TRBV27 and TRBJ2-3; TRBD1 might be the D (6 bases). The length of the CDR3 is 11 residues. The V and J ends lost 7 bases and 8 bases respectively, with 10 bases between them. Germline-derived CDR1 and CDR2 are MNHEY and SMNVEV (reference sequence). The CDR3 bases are TGTGCCAGCACCCAAGGGGGTACGCAGTATTTT. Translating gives CASTQGGTQYF.

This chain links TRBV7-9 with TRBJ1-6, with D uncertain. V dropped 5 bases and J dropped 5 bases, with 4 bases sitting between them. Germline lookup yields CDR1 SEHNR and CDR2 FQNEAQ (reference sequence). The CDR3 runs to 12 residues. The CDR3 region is CASSPNNSPLHF. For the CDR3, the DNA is TGTGCCAGCAGCCCCAATAATTCACCCCTCCACTTT.

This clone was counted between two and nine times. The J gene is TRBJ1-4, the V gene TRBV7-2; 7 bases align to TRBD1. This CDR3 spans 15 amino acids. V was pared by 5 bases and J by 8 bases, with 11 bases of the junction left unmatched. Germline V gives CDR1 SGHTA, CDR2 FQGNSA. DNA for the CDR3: TGTGCCAGCAGCCGTAGGGGGCAGGTGGGGGAAAAACTGTTTTTT. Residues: CASSRRGQVGEKLFF. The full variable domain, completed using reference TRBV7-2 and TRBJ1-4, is GAGVSQSPSNKVTEKGKDVELRCDPISGHTALYWYRQSLGQGLEFLIYFQGNSAPDKSGLPSDRFSAERTGGSVSTLTIQRTQQEDSAVYLCASSRRGQVGEKLFFGSGTQLSVL.

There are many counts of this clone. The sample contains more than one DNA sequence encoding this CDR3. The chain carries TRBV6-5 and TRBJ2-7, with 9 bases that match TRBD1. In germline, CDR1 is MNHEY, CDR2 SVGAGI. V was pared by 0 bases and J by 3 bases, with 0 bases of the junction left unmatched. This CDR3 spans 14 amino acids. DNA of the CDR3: TGTGCCAGCAGTTACTCGACAGGGGGCTACGAGCAGTACTTC. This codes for CASSYSTGGYEQYF.

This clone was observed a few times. The DNA of the CDR3 is TGTGCCAGCAGCTTAGAAGGAACTAGCGATGAGCAGTTCTTC. Translating it yields CASSLEGTSDEQFF. The genes are TRBV7-9 and TRBJ2-1; 7 bases are shared with TRBD2. V lost 1 base and J lost 8; bases outside the gene matches: 5. The CDR3 has 14 amino acids. Germline V gene data show CDR1 as SEHNR and CDR2 as FQNEAQ (reference sequence).

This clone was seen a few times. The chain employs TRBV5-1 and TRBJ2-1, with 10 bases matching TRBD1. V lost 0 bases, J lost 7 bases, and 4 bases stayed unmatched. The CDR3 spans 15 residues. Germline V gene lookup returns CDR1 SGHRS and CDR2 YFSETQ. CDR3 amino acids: CASSLAGTGVNEQFF. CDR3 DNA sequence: TGCGCCAGCAGCTTGGCGGGGACAGGGGTTAATGAGCAGTTCTTC.

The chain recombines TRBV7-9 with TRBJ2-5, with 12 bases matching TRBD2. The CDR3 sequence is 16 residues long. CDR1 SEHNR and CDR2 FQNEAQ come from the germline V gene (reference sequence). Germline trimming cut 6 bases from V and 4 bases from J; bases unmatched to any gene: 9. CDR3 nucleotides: TGTGCCAGCAGTTCCGTAGGACTAGCGGGGACAGAGACCCAGTACTTC. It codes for CASSSVGLAGTETQYF.

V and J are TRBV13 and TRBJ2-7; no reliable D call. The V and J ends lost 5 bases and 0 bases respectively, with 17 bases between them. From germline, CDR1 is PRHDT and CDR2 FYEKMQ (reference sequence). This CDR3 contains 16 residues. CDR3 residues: CASSPNGYFGSYEQYF. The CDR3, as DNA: TGTGCCAGCAGCCCCAATGGATACTTTGGCTCCTACGAGCAGTACTTC.

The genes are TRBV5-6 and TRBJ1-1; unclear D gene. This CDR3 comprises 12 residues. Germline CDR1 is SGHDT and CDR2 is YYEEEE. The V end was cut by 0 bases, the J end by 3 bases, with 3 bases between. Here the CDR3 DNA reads TGTGCCAGCAGCTTGGACGACACTGAAGCTTTCTTT. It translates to CASSLDDTEAFF.